Listed below are T cell receptor beta chains from one sample, sequenced in a study of radiation and T cells in renal cell carcinoma. Sequencing was performed with immunoSEQ multiplex PCR; in TCRdb, only in-frame clones are kept and a portion is missing. The sample has tens of thousands of clones; roughly 80% are singletons. Material: blood, obtained from a patient whose treatment included radiotherapy and nephrectomy. The origin of the receptors is a man in his fifties or sixties with renal cell carcinoma. Both conserved end residues are part of each CDR3. D genes are given only for firm matches. A row's size may be missing; if present it is once, few, many or a size class.

d_call: -
clone_size: large
j_call: TRBJ1-2
v_call: TRBV27
cdr3_nt: TGTGCCAGCAAACTCCTGTACCGTACTAACTATGGCTACACCTTC
cdr3_aa: CASKLLYRTNYGYTF

d_call: -
clone_size: -
j_call: TRBJ2-5
v_call: TRBV18
cdr3_nt: TGTGCCAGCTCCGGGACCCAGGGCAGGAAGACCCAGTACTTC
cdr3_aa: CASSGTQGRKTQYF

d_call: -
clone_size: -
j_call: TRBJ1-5
v_call: TRBV5-1
cdr3_nt: TGCGCCAGCAGCTTGGACTCCGGAGGGGATCAGCCCCAGCATTTT
cdr3_aa: CASSLDSGGDQPQHF

d_call: -
clone_size: -
j_call: TRBJ1-5
v_call: TRBV7-2
cdr3_nt: TGTGCCAGCAGCTTAGGCCTTTGGGGTCAGCCCCAGCATTTT
cdr3_aa: CASSLGLWGQPQHF

d_call: -
clone_size: -
j_call: TRBJ2-7
v_call: TRBV9
cdr3_nt: TGTGCCAGCAGCGTAAATAGCTGGGGCTCCGAGCAGTACTTC
cdr3_aa: CASSVNSWGSEQYF

d_call: -
clone_size: once
j_call: TRBJ1-2
v_call: TRBV25-1
cdr3_nt: TGTGCCAGCAGTGTGCGGCAGTTTCGTGGCTACACCTTC
cdr3_aa: CASSVRQFRGYTF

d_call: TRBD2
clone_size: few
j_call: TRBJ2-2
v_call: TRBV6-6
cdr3_nt: TGTGCCAGCGTGGCGGGAGGAGACACCGGGGAGCTGTTTTTT
cdr3_aa: CASVAGGDTGELFF

d_call: TRBD1
clone_size: -
j_call: TRBJ2-2
v_call: TRBV11-2
cdr3_nt: TGTGCCAGCAGCTTGGGACAGGGGAGTATAGGGGAGCTGTTTTTT
cdr3_aa: CASSLGQGSIGELFF

d_call: TRBD1
clone_size: -
j_call: TRBJ1-3
v_call: TRBV4-1
cdr3_nt: TGCGCCAGCAGCCCCGAACAGGGGGCGAGGGGAAACACCATATATTTT
cdr3_aa: CASSPEQGARGNTIYF

d_call: -
clone_size: -
j_call: TRBJ2-5
v_call: TRBV5-4
cdr3_nt: TGTGCCAGCAGCGGGGGCCAGCGTTCCTACCAAGAGACCCAGTACTTC
cdr3_aa: CASSGGQRSYQETQYF

d_call: TRBD2
clone_size: -
j_call: TRBJ2-1
v_call: TRBV19
cdr3_nt: TGTGCCAGTAGTATAGTATTACTAGCGGGAGGGTACAATGAGCAGTTCTTC
cdr3_aa: CASSIVLLAGGYNEQFF

d_call: -
clone_size: -
j_call: TRBJ1-5
v_call: TRBV5-4
cdr3_nt: TGTGCCAGCAGCCCCGACCGCAATCAGCCCCAGCATTTT
cdr3_aa: CASSPDRNQPQHF

d_call: TRBD1
clone_size: -
j_call: TRBJ1-1
v_call: TRBV7-2
cdr3_nt: TGTGCCAGCAGCTTTGGACAGGGCAACACTGAAGCTTTCTTT
cdr3_aa: CASSFGQGNTEAFF

d_call: -
clone_size: few
j_call: TRBJ1-2
v_call: TRBV9
cdr3_nt: TGTGCCAGCAGCGTAGTTTCGTCAGGGATTAGTGGCTACACCTTC
cdr3_aa: CASSVVSSGISGYTF

d_call: -
clone_size: -
j_call: TRBJ1-2
v_call: TRBV5-1
cdr3_nt: TGCGCCAGCAGCCGGCGGGGGGCTGCTAACTATGGCTACACCTTC
cdr3_aa: CASSRRGAANYGYTF

d_call: TRBD2
clone_size: -
j_call: TRBJ2-7
v_call: TRBV6-5
cdr3_nt: TGTGCCAGCAGCACGACTAGCAGGAGCGAGCAGTACTTC
cdr3_aa: CASSTTSRSEQYF

d_call: -
clone_size: -
j_call: TRBJ2-1
v_call: TRBV7-9
cdr3_nt: TGTGCCAGCAGCTTAGGAGTGGGACTCGAAAGGGATGAGCAGTTCTTC
cdr3_aa: CASSLGVGLERDEQFF

d_call: TRBD1
clone_size: few
j_call: TRBJ1-2
v_call: TRBV19
cdr3_nt: TGTGCCAGTAGTGTCGCCGGGAATGGACAGGGACGCGGGCGGAGCTATGGCTACACCTTC
cdr3_aa: CASSVAGNGQGRGRSYGYTF

d_call: -
clone_size: -
j_call: TRBJ2-3
v_call: TRBV4-3
cdr3_nt: TGCGCCAGCAGCCAAGTCTGGGCAGGGATAATGGTTCGCACAGATACGCAGTATTTT
cdr3_aa: CASSQVWAGIMVRTDTQYF

d_call: TRBD1
clone_size: -
j_call: TRBJ2-7
v_call: TRBV10-3
cdr3_nt: TGTGCCATCAGCGGGACAGGGACGCCCTACGAGCAGTACTTC
cdr3_aa: CAISGTGTPYEQYF

d_call: -
clone_size: -
j_call: TRBJ2-1
v_call: TRBV5-1
cdr3_nt: TGCGCCAGCAGCTTGGACGGTCGGAACAATGAGCAGTTCTTC
cdr3_aa: CASSLDGRNNEQFF

d_call: -
clone_size: -
j_call: TRBJ2-1
v_call: TRBV27
cdr3_nt: TGTGCCAGCAGTTTACCCGCTTCCGGGCAGTTCTTC
cdr3_aa: CASSLPASGQFF

d_call: -
clone_size: -
j_call: TRBJ1-1
v_call: TRBV20-1
cdr3_nt: TGCAGTGCTACCAAAGTAGGTGAAGCTTTCTTT
cdr3_aa: CSATKVGEAFF

d_call: TRBD1
clone_size: -
j_call: TRBJ2-7
v_call: TRBV4-1
cdr3_nt: TGCGCCAGCAGCCAAGGGAGGGACAGGGTTTACGAGCAGTACTTC
cdr3_aa: CASSQGRDRVYEQYF

d_call: TRBD1
clone_size: -
j_call: TRBJ1-1
v_call: TRBV6-5
cdr3_nt: TGTGCCAGCAGTTGGGGACAGGGAATGAGTACTGAAGCTTTCTTT
cdr3_aa: CASSWGQGMSTEAFF

d_call: TRBD2
clone_size: -
j_call: TRBJ2-7
v_call: TRBV18
cdr3_nt: TGTGCCAGCTCTATTAGCGGGAGGACCTACGAGCAGTACTTC
cdr3_aa: CASSISGRTYEQYF

d_call: -
clone_size: -
j_call: TRBJ1-2
v_call: TRBV7-9
cdr3_nt: TGTGCCAGCAGCTCCGGGCCCTTTTATGGCTACACCTTC
cdr3_aa: CASSSGPFYGYTF

d_call: -
clone_size: -
j_call: TRBJ1-1
v_call: TRBV5-4
cdr3_nt: TGTGCCAGCACCAAGGGGGAGGGAGCCTACACTGAAGCTTTCTTT
cdr3_aa: CASTKGEGAYTEAFF

d_call: TRBD2
clone_size: -
j_call: TRBJ2-1
v_call: TRBV7-9
cdr3_nt: TGTGCCAGCAGCAGCGGGGCTGACAATGAGCAGTTCTTC
cdr3_aa: CASSSGADNEQFF

d_call: TRBD2
clone_size: -
j_call: TRBJ2-7
v_call: TRBV6-6
cdr3_nt: TGTGCCAGCAGTGCAACTAGCGGGGACTACGAGCAGTACTTC
cdr3_aa: CASSATSGDYEQYF

d_call: -
clone_size: -
j_call: TRBJ1-2
v_call: TRBV15
cdr3_nt: TGTGCCACCAGCACAACAGGCCTACCGAACTATGGCTACACCTTC
cdr3_aa: CATSTTGLPNYGYTF

d_call: -
clone_size: -
j_call: TRBJ2-7
v_call: TRBV10-3
cdr3_nt: TGTGCCATCAGTGAGTCGGGAGACAACTCCTACGAGCAGTACTTC
cdr3_aa: CAISESGDNSYEQYF

d_call: -
clone_size: -
j_call: TRBJ2-7
v_call: TRBV4-3
cdr3_nt: TGCGCCAGCAGCCAACTTCAGGGGGGTTACGAGCAGTACTTC
cdr3_aa: CASSQLQGGYEQYF

d_call: TRBD1
clone_size: -
j_call: TRBJ1-6
v_call: TRBV6-5
cdr3_nt: TGTGCCAGCAGTTACTCGACAGGGGGCGGATCACCCCTCCACTTT
cdr3_aa: CASSYSTGGGSPLHF

d_call: -
clone_size: once
j_call: TRBJ2-7
v_call: TRBV5-1
cdr3_nt: TGCGCCAGCAGCTTGGATTCCCAGCGACGGGAGCAGTACTTC
cdr3_aa: CASSLDSQRREQYF

d_call: TRBD1
clone_size: -
j_call: TRBJ1-3
v_call: TRBV7-2
cdr3_nt: TGTGCCAGCAGCCAAGGGACAGCCCGGAACACCATATATTTT
cdr3_aa: CASSQGTARNTIYF

d_call: -
clone_size: -
j_call: TRBJ2-3
v_call: TRBV4-3
cdr3_nt: TGCGCCAGCAGCCAAACTCCGGGAGAGAATTCAGATACGCAGTATTTT
cdr3_aa: CASSQTPGENSDTQYF

d_call: -
clone_size: -
j_call: TRBJ2-5
v_call: TRBV4-1
cdr3_nt: TGCGCCAGCAGCCAAGACCCTGAGACCCAGTACTTC
cdr3_aa: CASSQDPETQYF

d_call: TRBD1
clone_size: -
j_call: TRBJ2-2
v_call: TRBV9
cdr3_nt: TGTGCCAGCAGCGCGGCCGGGACAGGGATCCCCGGGGAGCTGTTTTTT
cdr3_aa: CASSAAGTGIPGELFF

d_call: -
clone_size: -
j_call: TRBJ1-1
v_call: TRBV30
cdr3_nt: TGTGCCTGGAGTGAAGGACATAGCAACACTGAAGCTTTCTTT
cdr3_aa: CAWSEGHSNTEAFF

d_call: -
clone_size: -
j_call: TRBJ1-2
v_call: TRBV2
cdr3_nt: TGTGCCAGGGACAACCTTAACTATGGCTACACCTTC
cdr3_aa: CARDNLNYGYTF

d_call: TRBD2
clone_size: -
j_call: TRBJ2-1
v_call: TRBV5-1
cdr3_nt: TGCGCCAGCAGCCTTACCGGGACTAGCGTTCCGAATGAGCAGTTCTTC
cdr3_aa: CASSLTGTSVPNEQFF

d_call: -
clone_size: -
j_call: TRBJ1-2
v_call: TRBV6-1
cdr3_nt: TGTGCCAGCGACCCTAGGGGAGGCTATGGCTACACCTTC
cdr3_aa: CASDPRGGYGYTF

d_call: -
clone_size: -
j_call: TRBJ2-7
v_call: TRBV18
cdr3_nt: TGTGCCAGCTCACCAATCGTCCAGGCTAACGAGCAGTACTTC
cdr3_aa: CASSPIVQANEQYF

d_call: TRBD1
clone_size: -
j_call: TRBJ1-1
v_call: TRBV18
cdr3_nt: TGTGCCAGCTCACCACCCTCCGGGACAGATGAAGCTTTCTTT
cdr3_aa: CASSPPSGTDEAFF

d_call: -
clone_size: -
j_call: TRBJ2-7
v_call: TRBV6-6
cdr3_nt: TGTGCCAGCCGGTCAGCCTACGAGCAGTACTTC
cdr3_aa: CASRSAYEQYF

d_call: -
clone_size: once
j_call: TRBJ1-2
v_call: TRBV5-4
cdr3_nt: TGTGCCAGCAGGCCGGATCAGACAGCTAACTATGGCTACACCTTC
cdr3_aa: CASRPDQTANYGYTF

d_call: -
clone_size: -
j_call: TRBJ1-3
v_call: TRBV4-1
cdr3_nt: TGCGCCAGCAGCCAAGAGGGGGCTGGTGGAAACACCATATATTTT
cdr3_aa: CASSQEGAGGNTIYF

d_call: TRBD1
clone_size: -
j_call: TRBJ2-7
v_call: TRBV5-1
cdr3_nt: TGCGCCAGCAGCCCGTGGACAGGGCCTGTCGAGCAGTACTTC
cdr3_aa: CASSPWTGPVEQYF

d_call: TRBD2
clone_size: -
j_call: TRBJ2-5
v_call: TRBV19
cdr3_nt: TGTGCCAGTAGTTTAGCGGGCAGCCGTGAGACCCAGTACTTC
cdr3_aa: CASSLAGSRETQYF

d_call: TRBD2
clone_size: -
j_call: TRBJ2-3
v_call: TRBV4-1
cdr3_nt: TGCGCCAGCAGCCAACTAGCGGGCGCCCACACAGATACGCAGTATTTT
cdr3_aa: CASSQLAGAHTDTQYF

d_call: -
clone_size: few
j_call: TRBJ2-6
v_call: TRBV10-3
cdr3_nt: TGTGCCATCAGACCCGGGTCCAGTTCTGGGGCCAACGTCCTGACTTTC
cdr3_aa: CAIRPGSSSGANVLTF

d_call: -
clone_size: -
j_call: TRBJ2-3
v_call: TRBV30
cdr3_nt: TGTGCCCGGTCTCCCGGGACGAATATGTTCACAGATACGCAGTATTTT
cdr3_aa: CARSPGTNMFTDTQYF

d_call: TRBD1
clone_size: -
j_call: TRBJ1-5
v_call: TRBV2
cdr3_nt: TGTGCCAGCAGTAGGGACAGGGACGATCAGCCCCAGCATTTT
cdr3_aa: CASSRDRDDQPQHF

d_call: -
clone_size: -
j_call: TRBJ2-1
v_call: TRBV6-6
cdr3_nt: TGTGCCAGCAGTTACGTTACAGCTAATGAGCAGTTCTTC
cdr3_aa: CASSYVTANEQFF

d_call: -
clone_size: once
j_call: TRBJ1-1
v_call: TRBV4-2
cdr3_nt: TGTGCCAGCAGCCAAGGGCACATCGACACTGAAGCTTTCTTT
cdr3_aa: CASSQGHIDTEAFF

d_call: -
clone_size: once
j_call: TRBJ2-7
v_call: TRBV6-5
cdr3_nt: TGTGCCAGCACCCCTGGGAATATCTACGAGCAGTACTTC
cdr3_aa: CASTPGNIYEQYF

d_call: -
clone_size: -
j_call: TRBJ2-7
v_call: TRBV4-1
cdr3_nt: TGCGCCAGCAGCCAAGAACGACTGGGCTACGAGCAGTACTTC
cdr3_aa: CASSQERLGYEQYF

d_call: TRBD1
clone_size: -
j_call: TRBJ1-4
v_call: TRBV11-2
cdr3_nt: TGTGCCAGCAGCTCGAAAGCCGGGACAGCAATGTATATGGGCGAAAAACTGTTTTTT
cdr3_aa: CASSSKAGTAMYMGEKLFF

d_call: TRBD1
clone_size: -
j_call: TRBJ1-2
v_call: TRBV6-1
cdr3_nt: TGTGCCAGCAGGGGGACAGGGGACTATGGCTACACCTTC
cdr3_aa: CASRGTGDYGYTF